These T cell receptor beta chains were read from a single sample in a study of shared clonotypes between healthy human individuals. Here immunoSEQ multiplex PCR was the method, and the copy in TCRdb shows in-frame clones only, minus some. The sample includes fewer than 500,000 clones, about 75% of them seen just once. Sample: PBMCs. The source of these receptors is a middle-aged woman in good health. Some clones in this sample may be carry-over from other donors' samples. Both conserved end residues are part of each CDR3. The order of the fields is D gene, clone size, J gene, V gene, CDR3 DNA, CDR3 protein. A D gene is named only where the DNA matches it firmly. The size of a clone is reported for some rows only, either as once, few or many, or as a class for expanded clones.

d_call: TRBD2; clone_size: NA; j_call: TRBJ2-3; v_call: TRBV12-5; cdr3_nt: TGTGCTAGTGGTTTCCCAGAGACTAGCGCCTACCCTATAGATACGCAGTATTTT; cdr3_aa: CASGFPETSAYPIDTQYF
d_call: NA; clone_size: NA; j_call: TRBJ1-6; v_call: TRBV6-5; cdr3_nt: TGTGCCAGCAGTTACCTCCGGGATTCACCCCTCCACTTT; cdr3_aa: CASSYLRDSPLHF
d_call: NA; clone_size: NA; j_call: TRBJ1-1; v_call: TRBV10-2; cdr3_nt: TGCGCCAGCAACATTAATGGGGATAACACTGAAGCTTTCTTT; cdr3_aa: CASNINGDNTEAFF
d_call: NA; clone_size: NA; j_call: TRBJ2-1; v_call: TRBV30; cdr3_nt: TGTGCCTGGAGTGTAGGACAGCTAGATCCCCCAAACAATGAGCAGTTCTTC; cdr3_aa: CAWSVGQLDPPNNEQFF
d_call: NA; clone_size: NA; j_call: TRBJ1-5; v_call: TRBV27; cdr3_nt: TGTGCCAGCTTAGGAAATAGCAATCAGCCCCAGCATTTT; cdr3_aa: CASLGNSNQPQHF
d_call: NA; clone_size: NA; j_call: TRBJ2-7; v_call: TRBV9; cdr3_nt: TGTGCCAGCAGCGTGACAGGTTCAACTTACGAGCAGTACTTC; cdr3_aa: CASSVTGSTYEQYF
d_call: NA; clone_size: few; j_call: TRBJ2-7; v_call: TRBV2; cdr3_nt: TGTGCCAGCAGTCTAGCGCGGTACGAGCAGTACTTC; cdr3_aa: CASSLARYEQYF
d_call: NA; clone_size: NA; j_call: TRBJ2-7; v_call: TRBV7-9; cdr3_nt: TGTGCCAGCAGCTTAGGGTCCTACGAGCAGTACTTC; cdr3_aa: CASSLGSYEQYF
d_call: NA; clone_size: once; j_call: TRBJ2-5; v_call: TRBV5-4; cdr3_nt: TGTGCCAGCAGCCCTGGGGGGTCCTCGCGGGAGACCCAGTACTTC; cdr3_aa: CASSPGGSSRETQYF
d_call: NA; clone_size: NA; j_call: TRBJ2-2; v_call: TRBV7-3; cdr3_nt: TGTGCCAGCAGTCAGGCTAGCACCGGGGAGCTGTTTTTT; cdr3_aa: CASSQASTGELFF
d_call: NA; clone_size: once; j_call: TRBJ2-1; v_call: TRBV9; cdr3_nt: TGTGCCAGCAGCGTCGCGGGTCGGCCTCCAGGTGAGCAGTTCTTC; cdr3_aa: CASSVAGRPPGEQFF
d_call: NA; clone_size: NA; j_call: TRBJ2-2; v_call: TRBV2; cdr3_nt: TGTGCCAGCAGTGAAATACACCCAATGGGGAACACCGGGGAGCTGTTTTTT; cdr3_aa: CASSEIHPMGNTGELFF
d_call: NA; clone_size: NA; j_call: TRBJ1-5; v_call: TRBV28; cdr3_nt: TGTGCCAGCAGCCCAACTGGTCAGCCCCAGCATTTT; cdr3_aa: CASSPTGQPQHF
d_call: NA; clone_size: NA; j_call: TRBJ2-3; v_call: TRBV12-2; cdr3_nt: TGTGCAAGTCGCTTAGGATGGCGGGAGGGAGTGGCAGATACGCAGTATTTT; cdr3_aa: CASRLGWREGVADTQYF
d_call: NA; clone_size: NA; j_call: TRBJ1-4; v_call: TRBV4-1; cdr3_nt: TGCGCCAGCAGCCAAAAGTCTGGGGGTAGGGAAAAACTGTTTTTT; cdr3_aa: CASSQKSGGREKLFF
d_call: NA; clone_size: NA; j_call: TRBJ2-2; v_call: TRBV5-4; cdr3_nt: TGTGCCAGCAGCTTGGGATATCTAGCGTCGAACACCGGGGAGCTGTTTTTT; cdr3_aa: CASSLGYLASNTGELFF
d_call: NA; clone_size: NA; j_call: TRBJ2-3; v_call: TRBV7-9; cdr3_nt: TGTGCCAGCAGCCCACCCACCCGCACCGATACGCAGTATTTT; cdr3_aa: CASSPPTRTDTQYF
d_call: NA; clone_size: NA; j_call: TRBJ1-1; v_call: TRBV5-1; cdr3_nt: TGCGCCAGCAGCTCCAGACAGTCCATGAACACTGAAGCTTTCTTT; cdr3_aa: CASSSRQSMNTEAFF
d_call: NA; clone_size: NA; j_call: TRBJ2-5; v_call: TRBV18; cdr3_nt: TGTGCCAGCTCACCGGGCGTAGAAAGAGAGACCCAGTACTTC; cdr3_aa: CASSPGVERETQYF
d_call: NA; clone_size: few; j_call: TRBJ2-5; v_call: TRBV28; cdr3_nt: TGTGCCAGCAGCCCCCCCGTGGGTGGGCAAGAGACCCAGTACTTC; cdr3_aa: CASSPPVGGQETQYF
d_call: NA; clone_size: once; j_call: TRBJ2-1; v_call: TRBV5-1; cdr3_nt: TGCGCCAGCAGCTTGGCCAGGGGGGCGGACTACAATGAGCAGTTCTTC; cdr3_aa: CASSLARGADYNEQFF
d_call: NA; clone_size: NA; j_call: TRBJ2-7; v_call: TRBV5-1; cdr3_nt: TGCGCCAGCAGCATAGACTACAACTACGAGCAGTACTTC; cdr3_aa: CASSIDYNYEQYF
d_call: NA; clone_size: NA; j_call: TRBJ2-1; v_call: TRBV6-5; cdr3_nt: TGTGCCAGCAGTTACTCTCCTCCGAGCTCCTACAATGAGCAGTTCTTC; cdr3_aa: CASSYSPPSSYNEQFF
d_call: TRBD2; clone_size: NA; j_call: TRBJ2-1; v_call: TRBV7-9; cdr3_nt: TGTGCCAGCAGCTTAGAAGGTCTAGCGGGAGTTGAGCAGTTCTTC; cdr3_aa: CASSLEGLAGVEQFF
d_call: NA; clone_size: NA; j_call: TRBJ1-4; v_call: TRBV9; cdr3_nt: TGTGCCAGCAGCCTCCTTCCGGATGAAAAACTGTTTTTT; cdr3_aa: CASSLLPDEKLFF
d_call: TRBD2; clone_size: NA; j_call: TRBJ2-3; v_call: TRBV10-3; cdr3_nt: TGTGCCACCGATAACCCGGGACTAGGGACAGATACGCAGTATTTT; cdr3_aa: CATDNPGLGTDTQYF
d_call: NA; clone_size: once; j_call: TRBJ1-5; v_call: TRBV6-1; cdr3_nt: TGTGCCAGCAGTGTGGCTACTTCGGGCAATCAGCCCCAGCATTTT; cdr3_aa: CASSVATSGNQPQHF
d_call: TRBD1; clone_size: NA; j_call: TRBJ2-2; v_call: TRBV11-2; cdr3_nt: TGTGCCAGCAGGAAGCCCGGGACAGGGGGGACCGGGGAGCTGTTTTTT; cdr3_aa: CASRKPGTGGTGELFF
d_call: NA; clone_size: few; j_call: TRBJ1-1; v_call: TRBV7-9; cdr3_nt: TGTGCCAGCAACAAACAGGGCTGGGACACTGAAGCTTTCTTT; cdr3_aa: CASNKQGWDTEAFF
d_call: TRBD1; clone_size: few; j_call: TRBJ1-4; v_call: TRBV5-6; cdr3_nt: TGTGCCAGCAGCTTTTGGGACAGGAATGAAAAACTGTTTTTT; cdr3_aa: CASSFWDRNEKLFF
d_call: NA; clone_size: few; j_call: TRBJ2-2; v_call: TRBV19; cdr3_nt: TGTGCCAGTAGTATAATTGGGTCCGGAGGGGCCGGGGAGCTGTTTTTT; cdr3_aa: CASSIIGSGGAGELFF
d_call: TRBD2; clone_size: NA; j_call: TRBJ2-7; v_call: TRBV10-3; cdr3_nt: TGTGCCATCAGTGACCGGGCTAGCGGGGACGAGCAGTACTTC; cdr3_aa: CAISDRASGDEQYF
d_call: NA; clone_size: NA; j_call: TRBJ1-5; v_call: TRBV28; cdr3_nt: TGTGCCAGCTCGATTCAGGGTCGGGGGATCAATCAGCCCCAGCATTTT; cdr3_aa: CASSIQGRGINQPQHF
d_call: TRBD2; clone_size: NA; j_call: TRBJ2-7; v_call: TRBV5-4; cdr3_nt: TGTGCCAGCAGCTTGGGTAGCGGGAGAGGGTACGAGCAGTACTTC; cdr3_aa: CASSLGSGRGYEQYF
d_call: NA; clone_size: NA; j_call: TRBJ1-2; v_call: TRBV5-5; cdr3_nt: TGTGCCAGCAGCTTGGGGGTCAGGATGGGCTATGGCTACACCTTC; cdr3_aa: CASSLGVRMGYGYTF
d_call: NA; clone_size: NA; j_call: TRBJ2-4; v_call: TRBV4-2; cdr3_nt: TGTGCCAGCAGCCAAGCGGGAGCCAAAAACATTCAGTACTTC; cdr3_aa: CASSQAGAKNIQYF
d_call: NA; clone_size: NA; j_call: TRBJ1-5; v_call: TRBV6-5; cdr3_nt: TGTGCCAGCAGTTACCTGGGGGGGAATCAGCCCCAGCATTTT; cdr3_aa: CASSYLGGNQPQHF
d_call: NA; clone_size: NA; j_call: TRBJ2-3; v_call: TRBV11-2; cdr3_nt: TGTGCCAGCAGCTCTCAGCTGGACACAGATACGCAGTATTTT; cdr3_aa: CASSSQLDTDTQYF
d_call: NA; clone_size: NA; j_call: TRBJ2-4; v_call: TRBV10-1; cdr3_nt: TGCGCCAGCAGTGAAGACATCGCCAAAAACATTCAGTACTTC; cdr3_aa: CASSEDIAKNIQYF
d_call: NA; clone_size: NA; j_call: TRBJ2-2; v_call: TRBV2; cdr3_nt: TGTGCCACCCAGAGACCCGGGGCCGGGGAGCTGTTTTTT; cdr3_aa: CATQRPGAGELFF
d_call: TRBD2; clone_size: NA; j_call: TRBJ2-7; v_call: TRBV14; cdr3_nt: TGTGCCAGCAGCCACCTTCTAGCGGGAGGGATAGGCGAGCAGTACTTC; cdr3_aa: CASSHLLAGGIGEQYF
d_call: TRBD1; clone_size: NA; j_call: TRBJ2-4; v_call: TRBV7-9; cdr3_nt: TGTGCCAGCAGCGCCGTGGGACAGGGGGAAAACATTCAGTACTTC; cdr3_aa: CASSAVGQGENIQYF
d_call: NA; clone_size: NA; j_call: TRBJ1-1; v_call: TRBV16; cdr3_nt: TGTGCCAGCAGTCCGGCCTTAATGAACACTGAAGCTTTCTTT; cdr3_aa: CASSPALMNTEAFF
d_call: TRBD1; clone_size: NA; j_call: TRBJ2-3; v_call: TRBV14; cdr3_nt: TGTGCCAGCACGCAAACGAGGGGGCCCACAGATACGCAGTATTTT; cdr3_aa: CASTQTRGPTDTQYF
d_call: NA; clone_size: NA; j_call: TRBJ2-1; v_call: TRBV11-1; cdr3_nt: TGTGCCAGCAGCTTAGTCGGGGCGGGCTCCTACAATGAGCAGTTCTTC; cdr3_aa: CASSLVGAGSYNEQFF
d_call: NA; clone_size: NA; j_call: TRBJ2-2; v_call: TRBV28; cdr3_nt: TGTGCCAGCATGGGCGGGGCCGGGGAGCTGTTTTTT; cdr3_aa: CASMGGAGELFF
d_call: NA; clone_size: NA; j_call: TRBJ2-5; v_call: TRBV30; cdr3_nt: TGTGCCTGGAGTGTACAAGGGGCGCGAGAGACCCAGTACTTC; cdr3_aa: CAWSVQGARETQYF
d_call: NA; clone_size: NA; j_call: TRBJ2-5; v_call: TRBV5-1; cdr3_nt: TGCGCCAGCAGCTTGGCCTTGGGCAGGGAAGAGACCCAGTACTTC; cdr3_aa: CASSLALGREETQYF
d_call: NA; clone_size: NA; j_call: TRBJ2-7; v_call: TRBV10-3; cdr3_nt: TGTGCCATCAGTGATTGGATCCACGAGCAGTACTTC; cdr3_aa: CAISDWIHEQYF